What follows are 19 T cell receptor beta chains derived from one specimen sequenced in a study of cytomegalovirus exposure and HLA in healthy donors. PCR involved 60 Vbeta and 13 Jbeta primers. TCRdb's copy holds only in-frame clones and misses some; the assay was immunoSEQ multiplex PCR. The data contain more than 95,000 clones, 75% to 85% of them seen just once; the ten biggest clones take up 3.6%. Sequenced sample: PBMCs. These receptors were obtained from a man aged 35 to 55 in good health and CMV-seronegative.

The rearrangement joins TRBV19 to TRBJ2-1; 8 positions match TRBD2. The germline gives CDR1 LNHDA, CDR2 SQIVND (reference sequence). The CDR3 consists of 18 residues. V trimming: 8 bases; J trimming: 9 bases; junction bases outside the gene matches: 24. The CDR3 DNA reads TGTGCCAGTCAGCAAGCTCCACAGGCGGGGGGCCAGTGGCGTGAGCAGTTCTTC. It encodes CASQQAPQAGGQWREQFF.

CDR3 nucleotides: TGTGCCAGCAGCTTAAGAGGGTCCGAGCAGTACTTC. It encodes CASSLRGSEQYF. This sequence joins TRBV7-8 and TRBJ2-7, with D perhaps matching TRBD2 (5 bases). The CDR3 runs 12 residues. CDR1 is SGHVS, CDR2 FQNEAQ, per germline. V lost 2 bases to trimming and J lost 6 bases, with 8 bases between them.

The rearrangement uses TRBV6-1 and TRBJ1-1, with 8 nucleotides matching TRBD1. The CDR3 is 12 residues long. Germline assignment: CDR1 MNHNS and CDR2 SASEGT. Germline trimming cut 10 bases from V and 4 bases from J; bases unmatched to any gene: 5. This CDR3 reads CANRTGGTEAFF. CDR3 DNA: TGTGCCAACAGAACAGGGGGCACTGAAGCTTTCTTT.

This clone showed up just a few times. This chain links TRBV29-1 with TRBJ1-5; D remains unclear. Trimming took off 5 bases at V and 8 bases at J, with 25 bases between the two ends. The CDR3 has 16 amino acids. Germline assignment: CDR1 SQVTM and CDR2 ANQGSEA. The CDR3 sequence: CSVHTYGMRVCEPQHF. CDR3 in DNA: TGCAGCGTTCATACCTATGGTATGAGGGTGTGTGAGCCCCAGCATTTT.

This clone is a singleton in its sample. CDR3: CACDPLQGAQLEYF. In nucleotides, the CDR3 is TGTGCCTGTGACCCGCTACAGGGGGCGCAATTGGAGTACTTC. The V and J genes are TRBV30 and TRBJ2-7; the match to TRBD1 covers 9 bases. From germline, CDR1 is GTSNPN and CDR2 SVGIG (reference sequence). V trimming: 6 bases; J trimming: 11 bases; junction bases outside the gene matches: 17. The CDR3 consists of 14 residues.

V and J are TRBV5-5 and TRBJ2-5, with 8 bases identical to TRBD2. CDR1 SGHKS and CDR2 YYEKEE come from the germline V gene (reference sequence). CDR3 length equals 16 residues. Trimming removed 3 bases from V and 0 bases from J; junction bases left unmatched: 7. In DNA, the CDR3 is TGTGCCAGCAGCTGGTCAGCGGGGGCCAACCAAGAGACCCAGTACTTC. It codes for CASSWSAGANQETQYF.

The rearrangement links TRBV7-2 to TRBJ1-5; the match to TRBD1 covers 7 bases. CDR1 is SGHTA, CDR2 FQGNSA, per germline. The CDR3 runs 16 residues. Trimming cost V 4 bases and J 8 bases; bases outside gene matches: 14. The CDR3 nucleotides read TGTGCCAGCAGCTGGGACACAGGGGCCTCCGGGGAGCCCCAGCATTTT. Its translation: CASSWDTGASGEPQHF. Full variable domain (outside the CDR3, taken from reference TRBV7-2 and TRBJ1-5): GAGVSQSPSNKVTEKGKDVELRCDPISGHTALYWYRQSLGQGLEFLIYFQGNSAPDKSGLPSDRFSAERTGGSVSTLTIQRTQQEDSAVYLCASSWDTGASGEPQHFGDGTRLSIL.

The chain combines TRBV5-1 with TRBJ1-1; D not certain. The V gene lost 0 bases and the J gene lost 5 bases, with 11 bases spanning the gap. The CDR3 sequence is 14 residues long. Looked up from germline, CDR1 is SGHRS and CDR2 is YFSETQ. CDR3 DNA: TGCGCCAGCAGCTTGGTTACGGGTGGGACTGAAGCTTTCTTT. Translation: CASSLVTGGTEAFF.

The table lists this clone with a few counts. The chain recombines TRBV9 with TRBJ2-2, with 9 bases that match TRBD1. The germline CDR1 and CDR2 sequences are SGDLS and YYNGEE. Trimming cost V 1 base and J 5 bases; bases outside gene matches: 9. The CDR3 contains 17 residues. DNA of the CDR3: TGTGCCAGCAGCGTAACGACAGGGGGTTTTCATACCGGGGAGCTGTTTTTT. It specifies CASSVTTGGFHTGELFF.

The chain combines TRBV5-4 with TRBJ1-1; D remains ambiguous. The V gene lost 4 bases and the J gene lost 5 bases, with 9 bases spanning the gap. This CDR3 is built from 12 residues. Germline loops: CDR1 SGHNT, CDR2 YYREEE (reference sequence). CDR3 bases: TGTGCCAGCAGCCGTTATAGTACTGAAGCTTTCTTT. Its protein product is CASSRYSTEAFF.

This clone was detected once. The chain combines TRBV7-2 with TRBJ2-7; possibly TRBD2 for D (5 bases). The V gene lost 4 bases and the J gene lost 3 bases, with 7 bases spanning the gap. Germline CDR1 SGHTA, CDR2 FQGNSA. The CDR3 sequence is 12 residues long. CDR3 bases: TGTGCCAGCAGCTCGAGCGGCTACGAGCAGTACTTC. This codes for CASSSSGYEQYF.

The chain recombines TRBV2 with TRBJ2-4; weak D call: TRBD1 (6 bases). The V end lost 9 bases, the J end lost 2 bases, and 8 bases lay between the germline ends. Germline lookup yields CDR1 SNHLY and CDR2 FYNNEI. CDR3 size: 12 residues. Here the CDR3 DNA reads TGTGCCAGTCAGGGGACCAAAAACATTCAGTACTTC. Amino acid sequence: CASQGTKNIQYF. Complete variable domain (other parts from reference TRBV2 and TRBJ2-4): EPEVTQTPSHQVTQMGQEVILRCVPISNHLYFYWYRQILGQKVEFLVSFYNNEISEKSEIFDDQFSVERPDGSNFTLKIRSTKLEDSAMYFCASQGTKNIQYFGAGTRLSVL.

This clone was counted only a few times. One end of the junction fails to match germline, which may point to a read error. The gene calls are TRBV7-7 and TRBJ1-2, with D tentatively TRBD1 (5 bases). The CDR3 runs to 16 residues. CDR1 is SSHAT and CDR2 is FNYEAQ in the germline V gene (reference sequence). The CDR3 sequence: CASSHLGTLANYGYTF. The CDR3 coding sequence is TGTGCTAGCAGCCACCTCGGGACTTTGGCTAACTATGGCTACACCTTC.

The J gene is TRBJ2-1, the V gene TRBV7-2; 9 bases are shared with TRBD1. Germline lookup yields CDR1 SGHTA and CDR2 FQGNSA. CDR3 size: 17 residues. With V trimmed by 3 bases and J by 6 bases, 12 bases remained unmatched. The CDR3: CASSFILGQGLINEQFF. The CDR3 DNA is TGTGCCAGCAGCTTCATCCTGGGACAGGGCCTTATCAATGAGCAGTTCTTC.

The chain combines TRBV28 with TRBJ2-7; possibly TRBD1 for D (5 bases). Trimming took 5 bases from V and 0 from J, leaving 17 bases between them. The CDR3 length is 16 residues. Germline V gene lookup returns CDR1 MDHEN and CDR2 SYDVKM. The CDR3 bases are TGTGCCAGCAGTACCATTAGACAGCCCACCTCCTACGAGCAGTACTTC. It codes for CASSTIRQPTSYEQYF.

The chain is built from TRBV7-3 and TRBJ2-1, with 7 bases matching TRBD1. J lost 2 bases, V lost 6 bases, and 7 bases had no gene match. CDR3 length: 15 amino acids. Germline CDR1 reads SGHTA; CDR2 reads FQGTGA. CDR3 residues: CASSSRGGTYNEQFF. CDR3 DNA: TGTGCCAGCAGTTCTCGAGGGGGCACCTACAATGAGCAGTTCTTC. Complete variable domain (other parts from reference TRBV7-3 and TRBJ2-1): GAGVSQTPSNKVTEKGKYVELRCDPISGHTALYWYRQSLGQGPEFLIYFQGTGAADDSGLPNDRFFAVRPEGSVSTLKIQRTERGDSAVYLCASSSRGGTYNEQFFGPGTRLTVL.

This chain links TRBV29-1 with TRBJ1-1; 7 nucleotides match TRBD1. The junction had 12 bases not matched to a gene; V was cut back by 5 bases and J by 9 bases. The CDR3 covers 13 residues. In germline, CDR1 is SQVTM, CDR2 ANQGSEA. For the CDR3, the DNA is TGCAGCGTTATGACAGGGTCCGTTGAGAAAGCTTTCTTT. Translating gives CSVMTGSVEKAFF.

The rearrangement uses TRBV19 and TRBJ1-1; D is undetermined. The CDR3 consists of 18 residues. Germline CDR1 reads LNHDA; CDR2 reads SQIVND (reference sequence). V was trimmed by 3 bases and J by 1 base, leaving 21 bases between them. DNA for the CDR3: TGTGCCAGTAGTATGGGTTTTCGGGGATACACGGGGAACACTGAAGCTTTCTTT. Residues: CASSMGFRGYTGNTEAFF.

The chain has TRBV5-1 and TRBJ1-2; 7 nucleotides match TRBD1. This CDR3 is 13 amino acids long. In germline, CDR1 is SGHRS, CDR2 YFSETQ. The V segment lost 0 bases and the J segment 7 bases; nucleotides outside the gene matches: 3. The CDR3, as DNA: TGCGCCAGCAGCTTGGAAGGGGGCAGTGGCTACACCTTC. Translated: CASSLEGGSGYTF.